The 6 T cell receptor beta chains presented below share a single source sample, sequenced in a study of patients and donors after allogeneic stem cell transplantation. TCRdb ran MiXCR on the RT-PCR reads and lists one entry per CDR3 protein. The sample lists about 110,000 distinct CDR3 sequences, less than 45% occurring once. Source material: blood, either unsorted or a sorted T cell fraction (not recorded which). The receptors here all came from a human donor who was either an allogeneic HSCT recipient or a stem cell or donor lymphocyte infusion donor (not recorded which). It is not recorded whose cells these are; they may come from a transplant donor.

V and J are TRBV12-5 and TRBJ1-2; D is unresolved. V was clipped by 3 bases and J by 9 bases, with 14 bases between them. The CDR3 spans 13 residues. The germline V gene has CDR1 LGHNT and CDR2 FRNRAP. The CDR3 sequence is CASGLGHRESYTF. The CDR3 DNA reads TGTGCTAGTGGTTTAGGGCACAGAGAGAGCTACACCTTC.

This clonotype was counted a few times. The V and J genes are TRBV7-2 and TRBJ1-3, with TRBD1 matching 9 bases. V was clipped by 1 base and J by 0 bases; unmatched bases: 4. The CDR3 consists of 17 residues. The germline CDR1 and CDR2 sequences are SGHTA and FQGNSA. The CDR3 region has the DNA TGTGCCAGCAGCTTAGAGACAGGGGGACTCTCTGGAAACACCATATATTTT. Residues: CASSLETGGLSGNTIYF.

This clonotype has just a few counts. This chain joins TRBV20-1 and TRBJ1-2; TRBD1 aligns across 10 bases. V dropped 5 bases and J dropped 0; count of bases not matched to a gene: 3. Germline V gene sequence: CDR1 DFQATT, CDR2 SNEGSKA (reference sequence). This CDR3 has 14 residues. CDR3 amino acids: CSARGQGPNYGYTF. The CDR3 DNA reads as TGCAGTGCTCGGGGACAGGGGCCTAACTATGGCTACACCTTC.

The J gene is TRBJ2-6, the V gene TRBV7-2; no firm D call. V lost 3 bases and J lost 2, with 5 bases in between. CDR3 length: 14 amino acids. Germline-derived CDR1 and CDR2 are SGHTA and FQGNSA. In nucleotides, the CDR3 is TGTGCCAGCAGCTTCGGCCCTGGGGCCAACGTCCTGACTTTC. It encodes CASSFGPGANVLTF.

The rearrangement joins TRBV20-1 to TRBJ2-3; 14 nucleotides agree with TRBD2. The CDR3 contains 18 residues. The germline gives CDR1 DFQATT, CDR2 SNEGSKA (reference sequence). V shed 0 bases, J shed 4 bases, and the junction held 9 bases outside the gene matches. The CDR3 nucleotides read TGCAGTGCTAGAGATCCTAATAAGGGACTAGCGGGAGCAGATACGCAGTATTTT. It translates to CSARDPNKGLAGADTQYF.

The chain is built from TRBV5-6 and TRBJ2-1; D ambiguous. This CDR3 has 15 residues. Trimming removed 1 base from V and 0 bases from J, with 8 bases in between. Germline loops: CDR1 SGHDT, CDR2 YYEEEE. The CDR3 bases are TGTGCCAGCAGCTTGAGATACGACTCCTACAATGAGCAGTTCTTC. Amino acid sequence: CASSLRYDSYNEQFF.